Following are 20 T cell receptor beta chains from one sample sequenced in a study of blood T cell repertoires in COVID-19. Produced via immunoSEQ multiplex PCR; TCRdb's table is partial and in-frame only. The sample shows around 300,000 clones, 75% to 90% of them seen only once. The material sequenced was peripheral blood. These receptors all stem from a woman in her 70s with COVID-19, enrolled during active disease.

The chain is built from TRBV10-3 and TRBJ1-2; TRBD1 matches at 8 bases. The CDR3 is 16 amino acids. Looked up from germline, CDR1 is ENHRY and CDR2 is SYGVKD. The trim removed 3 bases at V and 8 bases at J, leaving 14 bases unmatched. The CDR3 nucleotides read TGTGCCATCAGTGACCCCCCGACAGGGGAGGCGGGAGGCTACACCTTC. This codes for CAISDPPTGEAGGYTF.

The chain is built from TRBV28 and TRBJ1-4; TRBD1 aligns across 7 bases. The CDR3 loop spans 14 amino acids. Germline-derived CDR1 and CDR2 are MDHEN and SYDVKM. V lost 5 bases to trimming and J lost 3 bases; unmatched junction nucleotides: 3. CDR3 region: CASSSRGSNEKLFF. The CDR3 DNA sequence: TGTGCCAGCAGTAGCAGGGGGTCTAATGAAAAACTGTTTTTT.

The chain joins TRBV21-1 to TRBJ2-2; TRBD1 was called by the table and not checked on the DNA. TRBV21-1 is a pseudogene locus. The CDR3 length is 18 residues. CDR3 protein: CASSKALRGQGAGGELFF. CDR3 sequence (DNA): TGTGCCAGCAGCAAAGCGCTTAGGGGACAGGGGGCTGGCGGGGAGCTGTTTTTT.

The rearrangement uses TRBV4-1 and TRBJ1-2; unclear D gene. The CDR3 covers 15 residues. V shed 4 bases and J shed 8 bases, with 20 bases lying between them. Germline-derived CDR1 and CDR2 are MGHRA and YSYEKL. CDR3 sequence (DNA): TGCGCCAGCAGCCGAGGTCCCGGCGCGATGGAGGGCTACACCTTC. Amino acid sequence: CASSRGPGAMEGYTF.

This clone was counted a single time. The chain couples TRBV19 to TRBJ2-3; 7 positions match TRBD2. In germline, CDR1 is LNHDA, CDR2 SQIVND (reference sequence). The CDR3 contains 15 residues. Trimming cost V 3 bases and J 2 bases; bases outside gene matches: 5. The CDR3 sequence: CASSMVSGYTDTQYF. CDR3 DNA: TGTGCCAGTAGTATGGTTAGCGGGTACACAGATACGCAGTATTTT.

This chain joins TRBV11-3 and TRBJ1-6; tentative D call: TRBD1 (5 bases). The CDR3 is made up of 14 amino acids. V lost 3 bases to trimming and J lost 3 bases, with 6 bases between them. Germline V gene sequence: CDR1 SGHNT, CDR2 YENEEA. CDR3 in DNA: TGTGCCAGCAGCTTGGGGGGCTATAATTCACCCCTCCACTTT. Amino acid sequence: CASSLGGYNSPLHF.

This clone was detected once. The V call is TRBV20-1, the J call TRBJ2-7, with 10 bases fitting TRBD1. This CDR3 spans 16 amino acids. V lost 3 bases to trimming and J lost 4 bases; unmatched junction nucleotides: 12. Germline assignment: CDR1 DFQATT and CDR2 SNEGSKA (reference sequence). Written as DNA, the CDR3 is TGCAGTGCTAGTCCCCGCGGGACAGGGGAAACGTACGAGCAGTACTTC. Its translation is CSASPRGTGETYEQYF.

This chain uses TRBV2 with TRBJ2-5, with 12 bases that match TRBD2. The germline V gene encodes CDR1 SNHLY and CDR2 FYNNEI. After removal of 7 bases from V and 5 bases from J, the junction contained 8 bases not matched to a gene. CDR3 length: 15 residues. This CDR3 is CASKASGGAWETQYF. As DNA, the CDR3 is TGTGCCAGCAAGGCTAGCGGGGGGGCCTGGGAGACCCAGTACTTC.

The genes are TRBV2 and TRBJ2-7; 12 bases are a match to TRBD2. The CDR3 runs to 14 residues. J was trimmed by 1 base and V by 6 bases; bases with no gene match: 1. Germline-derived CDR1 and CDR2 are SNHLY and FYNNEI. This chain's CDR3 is CASRLAGGSYEQYF. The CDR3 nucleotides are TGTGCCAGCAGACTAGCGGGGGGTTCCTACGAGCAGTACTTC.

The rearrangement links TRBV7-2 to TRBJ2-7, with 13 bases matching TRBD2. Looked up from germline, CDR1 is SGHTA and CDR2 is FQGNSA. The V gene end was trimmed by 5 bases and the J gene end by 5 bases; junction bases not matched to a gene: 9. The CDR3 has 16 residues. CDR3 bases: TGTGCCAGCAGCCTTACCGGGACTAGCGGGGCCCACGAGCAGTACTTC. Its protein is CASSLTGTSGAHEQYF.

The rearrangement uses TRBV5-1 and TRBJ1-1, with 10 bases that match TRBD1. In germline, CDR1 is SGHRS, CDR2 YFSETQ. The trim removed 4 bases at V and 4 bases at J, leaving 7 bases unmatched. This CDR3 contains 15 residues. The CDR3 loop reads CASSPGQGVGTEAFF. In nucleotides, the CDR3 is TGCGCCAGCAGCCCTGGACAGGGGGTAGGCACTGAAGCTTTCTTT.

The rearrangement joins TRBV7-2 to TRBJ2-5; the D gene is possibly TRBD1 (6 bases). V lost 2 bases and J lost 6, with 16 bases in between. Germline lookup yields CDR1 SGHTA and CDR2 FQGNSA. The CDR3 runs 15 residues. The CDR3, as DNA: TGTGCCAGCAGCTTAATAACTGGGGGCCGGAAGACCCAGTACTTC. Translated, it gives CASSLITGGRKTQYF.

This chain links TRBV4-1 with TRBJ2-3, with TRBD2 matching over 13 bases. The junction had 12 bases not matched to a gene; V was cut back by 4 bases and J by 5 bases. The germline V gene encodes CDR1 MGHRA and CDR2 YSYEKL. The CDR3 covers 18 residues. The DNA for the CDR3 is TGCGCCAGCAGCCCCAGTCCGGGACTAGCGGGGCGGGAAGATACGCAGTATTTT. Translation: CASSPSPGLAGREDTQYF.

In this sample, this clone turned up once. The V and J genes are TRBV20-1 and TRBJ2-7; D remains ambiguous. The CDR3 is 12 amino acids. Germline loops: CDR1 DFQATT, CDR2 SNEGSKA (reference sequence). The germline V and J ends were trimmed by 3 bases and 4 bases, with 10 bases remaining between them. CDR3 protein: CSASKSYYEQYF. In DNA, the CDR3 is TGCAGTGCTAGTAAATCTTATTACGAGCAGTACTTC.

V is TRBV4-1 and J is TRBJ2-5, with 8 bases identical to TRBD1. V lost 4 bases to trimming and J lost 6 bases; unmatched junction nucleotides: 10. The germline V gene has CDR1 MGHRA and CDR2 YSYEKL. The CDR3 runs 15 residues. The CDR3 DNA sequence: TGCGCCAGCAGCCCTAGGACAGGGAGTGAGAAGACCCAGTACTTC. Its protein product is CASSPRTGSEKTQYF.

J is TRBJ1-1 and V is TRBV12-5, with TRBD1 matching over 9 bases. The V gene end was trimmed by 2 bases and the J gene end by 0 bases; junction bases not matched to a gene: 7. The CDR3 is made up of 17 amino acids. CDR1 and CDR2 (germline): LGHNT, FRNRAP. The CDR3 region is CASGLSDHRGLNTEAFF. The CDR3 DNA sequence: TGTGCTAGTGGTTTGTCGGACCACAGGGGGCTGAACACTGAAGCTTTCTTT.

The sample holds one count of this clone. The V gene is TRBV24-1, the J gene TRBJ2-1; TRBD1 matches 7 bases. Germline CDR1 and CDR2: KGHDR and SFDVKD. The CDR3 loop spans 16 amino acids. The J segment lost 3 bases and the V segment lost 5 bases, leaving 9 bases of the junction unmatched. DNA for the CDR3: TGTGCCACCAGTGGGGGACAGCGGACCCTCTACAATGAGCAGTTCTTC. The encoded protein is CATSGGQRTLYNEQFF.

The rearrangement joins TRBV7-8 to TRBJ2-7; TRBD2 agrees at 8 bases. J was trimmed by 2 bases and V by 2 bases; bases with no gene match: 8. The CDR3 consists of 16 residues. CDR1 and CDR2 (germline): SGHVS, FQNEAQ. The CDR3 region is CASSLLAGGLTYEQYF. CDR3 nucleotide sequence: TGTGCCAGCAGCTTACTGGCGGGGGGTCTAACCTACGAGCAGTACTTC.

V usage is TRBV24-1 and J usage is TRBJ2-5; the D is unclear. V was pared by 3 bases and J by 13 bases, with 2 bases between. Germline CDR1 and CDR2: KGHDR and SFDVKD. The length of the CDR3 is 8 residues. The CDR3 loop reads CATSDRYF. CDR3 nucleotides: TGTGCCACCAGTGATCGGTACTTC.

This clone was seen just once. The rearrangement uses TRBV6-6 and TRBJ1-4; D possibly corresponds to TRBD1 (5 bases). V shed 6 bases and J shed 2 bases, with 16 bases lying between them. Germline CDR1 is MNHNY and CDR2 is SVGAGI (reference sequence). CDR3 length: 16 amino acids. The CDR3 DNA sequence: TGTGCCAGCAGATACAGTCAGGGTTGGACTAATGAAAAACTGTTTTTT. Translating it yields CASRYSQGWTNEKLFF.